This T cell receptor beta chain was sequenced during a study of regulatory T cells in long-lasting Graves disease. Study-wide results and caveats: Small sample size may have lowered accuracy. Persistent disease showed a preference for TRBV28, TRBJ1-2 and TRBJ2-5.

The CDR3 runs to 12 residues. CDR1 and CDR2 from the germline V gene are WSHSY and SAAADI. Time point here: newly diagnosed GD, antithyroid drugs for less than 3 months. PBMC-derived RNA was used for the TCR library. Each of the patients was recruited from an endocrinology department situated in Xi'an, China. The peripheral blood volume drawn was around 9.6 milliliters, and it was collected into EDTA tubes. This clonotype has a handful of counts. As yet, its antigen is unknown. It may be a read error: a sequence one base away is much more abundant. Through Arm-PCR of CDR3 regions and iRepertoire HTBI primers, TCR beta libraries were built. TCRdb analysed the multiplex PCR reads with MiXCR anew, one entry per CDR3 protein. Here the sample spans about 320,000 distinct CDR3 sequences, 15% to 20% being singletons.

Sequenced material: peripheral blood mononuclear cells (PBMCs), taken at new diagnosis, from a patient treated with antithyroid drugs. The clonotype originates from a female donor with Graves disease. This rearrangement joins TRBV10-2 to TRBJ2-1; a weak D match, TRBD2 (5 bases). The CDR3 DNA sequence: TGCGCCAGCAATGAGAGGGTTATTGAGCAGTTCTTC. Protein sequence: CASNERVIEQFF.